Listed below are T cell receptor beta chains from one sample, sequenced in a study of early T cells in non-severe SARS-CoV-2 infection. TCRdb processed the 5' RACE reads anew with MiXCR; each CDR3 protein has one entry. The sample consists of roughly 60,000 distinct CDR3 sequences, 7.7% of them appearing once. The sequenced sample consisted of whole blood. These receptors all stem from an adult who was a healthcare worker with PCR-confirmed SARS-CoV-2 infection or an uninfected control (not recorded which). Both conserved end residues are part of each CDR3. The D gene is left open where the match is weak. The size entry is marked missing in some rows and otherwise reads once, few, many or a size class.

>TRBJ2-1|-|-|TRBV7-9
CASSFDRYEQFF
TGTGCCAGCAGCTTCGACAGATATGAGCAGTTCTTC
>TRBJ2-2|TRBD1|many|TRBV3-1
CASSQWDRGTGELFF
TGTGCCAGCAGCCAATGGGACAGGGGGACCGGGGAGCTGTTTTTT
>TRBJ1-1|TRBD1|many|TRBV16
CASSPRQGNTEAFF
TGTGCCAGCAGCCCTCGACAGGGGAACACTGAAGCTTTCTTT
>TRBJ2-5|-|-|TRBV24-1
CATSEPRDVGETQYF
TGTGCCACCAGTGAACCCCGGGACGTCGGGGAGACCCAGTACTTC
>TRBJ2-2|-|-|TRBV28
CASRPPGQVGELFF
TGTGCCAGCAGGCCGCCGGGACAAGTAGGGGAGCTGTTTTTT
>TRBJ1-1|-|few|TRBV20-1
CSAVRGYTEAFF
TGCAGTGCCGTGAGGGGTTACACTGAAGCTTTCTTT
>TRBJ1-1|-|many|TRBV30
CAWRAGWTEAFF
TGTGCCTGGAGGGCAGGGTGGACTGAAGCTTTCTTT
>TRBJ2-2|-|few|TRBV18
CASSPDSEIGELFF
TGTGCCAGCTCACCAGACTCGGAGATCGGGGAGCTGTTTTTT
>TRBJ2-2|TRBD1|-|TRBV18
CASSLQGANTGELFF
TGTGCCAGCTCATTACAGGGGGCGAACACCGGGGAGCTGTTTTTT
>TRBJ2-5|-|-|TRBV27
CASSLGADVGTQYF
TGTGCCAGCAGTTTGGGGGCGGACGTCGGCACCCAGTACTTC
>TRBJ2-2|-|many|TRBV9
CASSVAVTGELFF
TGTGCCAGCAGCGTAGCGGTTACCGGGGAGCTGTTTTTT
>TRBJ2-1|TRBD2|-|TRBV25-1
CASSVAGGLYNEQFF
TGTGCCAGCAGTGTAGCGGGAGGCTTATACAATGAGCAGTTCTTC
>TRBJ1-1|TRBD1|few|TRBV18
CASSPRAGGARTEAFF
TGTGCCAGCTCACCAAGGGCAGGGGGCGCCCGGACTGAAGCTTTCTTT
>TRBJ2-1|TRBD1|many|TRBV7-2
CASRKPGQGGNEQFF
TGTGCCAGCCGCAAACCGGGACAGGGAGGCAATGAGCAGTTCTTC
>TRBJ1-1|-|many|TRBV10-2
CASSEDPLYTEAFF
TGCGCCAGCAGTGAGGACCCTTTATACACTGAAGCTTTCTTT
>TRBJ2-2|-|-|TRBV5-1
CASSLGTGTGELFF
TGCGCCAGCAGCTTGGGGACGGGCACCGGGGAGCTGTTTTTT
>TRBJ1-4|-|many|TRBV11-2
CASSFSGAGEKLFF
TGTGCCAGCAGCTTCTCGGGGGCGGGTGAAAAACTGTTTTTT
>TRBJ2-7|-|-|TRBV29-1
CSVADNSYEQYF
TGCAGCGTTGCCGACAACTCCTACGAGCAGTACTTC
>TRBJ1-6|-|many|TRBV20-1
CSASSARADSPLHF
TGCAGTGCGTCCTCGGCCAGGGCCGATTCACCCCTCCACTTT
>TRBJ2-7|TRBD2|-|TRBV11-2
CASSFRGGAYEQYF
TGTGCCAGCAGCTTCCGGGGGGGAGCCTACGAGCAGTACTTC
>TRBJ2-5|TRBD2|many|TRBV28
CASTLNGAGEYQETQYF
TGTGCCAGCACCTTAAACGGGGCGGGGGAGTACCAAGAGACCCAGTACTTC
>TRBJ2-1|TRBD2|-|TRBV2
CASSASGGNNEQFF
TGTGCCAGCAGTGCTAGCGGGGGGAACAATGAGCAGTTCTTC
>TRBJ2-7|-|few|TRBV4-2
CASSPGSAEQYF
TGTGCCAGCAGCCCGGGCAGCGCCGAGCAGTACTTC
>TRBJ2-3|-|-|TRBV14
CASSLGGLRVLEPDTQYF
TGTGCCAGCAGCTTGGGGGGGCTCCGGGTCCTAGAACCAGATACGCAGTATTTT
>TRBJ1-1|-|many|TRBV5-1
CASSLGGQNTEAFF
TGCGCCAGCAGCTTGGGCGGCCAGAACACTGAAGCTTTCTTT
>TRBJ1-6|-|-|TRBV2
CASRSRVGSPLHF
TGTGCCAGCAGGTCCAGGGTTGGTTCACCCCTCCACTTT
>TRBJ1-4|-|-|TRBV6-2/TRBV6-3
CASSYAGLSNEKLFF
TGTGCCAGCAGTTACGCAGGACTATCTAATGAAAAACTGTTTTTT
>TRBJ2-1|-|-|TRBV3-1
CASSQTGYNEQFF
TGTGCCAGCAGCCAAACCGGGTACAATGAGCAGTTCTTC
>TRBJ2-2|TRBD1|many|TRBV9
CASSPRQGADTGELFF
TGTGCCAGCAGCCCGAGACAGGGGGCTGACACCGGGGAGCTGTTTTTT
>TRBJ2-7|-|many|TRBV29-1
CSVGRGGEQYF
TGCAGCGTTGGCAGGGGAGGCGAGCAGTACTTC
>TRBJ1-1|-|-|TRBV28
CASSLFLAQPEAFF
TGTGCCAGCAGTTTATTTCTAGCCCAACCTGAAGCTTTCTTT
>TRBJ1-1|-|-|TRBV5-1
CASKVTGSFPEAFF
TGCGCCAGCAAGGTAACAGGGAGCTTCCCTGAAGCTTTCTTT
>TRBJ2-1|-|-|TRBV27
CASSKGTKQFF
TGTGCCAGCAGTAAAGGCACGAAACAGTTCTTC
>TRBJ2-7|TRBD1|many|TRBV27
CASSPTGQHPYEQYF
TGTGCCAGCAGTCCAACGGGACAGCATCCCTACGAGCAGTACTTC
>TRBJ2-1|-|-|TRBV16
CASSQERSSYNEQFF
TGTGCCAGCAGCCAAGAGAGGAGCTCCTACAATGAGCAGTTCTTC
>TRBJ2-2|-|many|TRBV24-1
CATSDPGTNTGELFF
TGTGCCACCAGTGATCCGGGGACGAACACCGGGGAGCTGTTTTTT
>TRBJ2-3|TRBD2|many|TRBV5-1
CASSLALAGADTQYF
TGCGCCAGCAGCTTGGCGCTAGCGGGTGCAGATACGCAGTATTTT
>TRBJ1-1|-|few|TRBV18
CASSPPARGEAFF
TGTGCCAGCTCACCACCGGCGAGGGGAGAAGCTTTCTTT
>TRBJ2-1|-|-|TRBV20-1
CSASRRYNEQFF
TGCAGTGCTAGCCGGCGGTACAATGAGCAGTTCTTC
>TRBJ2-1|-|many|TRBV5-4
CASSPGLHGASYNEQFF
TGTGCCAGCAGCCCGGGACTCCACGGGGCCTCCTACAATGAGCAGTTCTTC
>TRBJ2-5|-|-|TRBV7-9
CASSLEGSLAQYF
TGTGCCAGCAGCTTAGAAGGTTCTTTGGCCCAGTACTTC
>TRBJ2-1|TRBD2|many|TRBV3-1
CASSQPGTSGRYNEQFF
TGTGCCAGCAGCCAACCGGGGACTAGCGGGAGGTATAATGAGCAGTTCTTC
>TRBJ2-5|-|-|TRBV7-9
CASSLQGSEETQYF
TGTGCCAGCAGCTTACAGGGTAGCGAAGAGACCCAGTACTTC
>TRBJ1-2|-|many|TRBV20-1
CSARSRGSYGYTF
TGCAGTGCTAGGTCCCGGGGAAGCTATGGCTACACCTTC
>TRBJ1-6|-|many|TRBV18
CASSPGGDSPLHF
TGTGCCAGCTCACCCGGGGGAGATTCACCCCTCCACTTT
>TRBJ1-2|TRBD1|many|TRBV6-2/TRBV6-3
CASRPHGQGGHYGYTF
TGTGCCAGCAGACCCCATGGACAGGGGGGTCACTATGGCTACACCTTC
>TRBJ2-1|TRBD2|many|TRBV7-9
CASSLEGTSLF
TGTGCCAGCAGCTTAGAGGGGACTAGCCTCTTC
>TRBJ2-2|-|few|TRBV5-1
CASRDSLRTGELFF
TGCGCCAGCAGGGACAGCCTAAGAACCGGGGAGCTGTTTTTT
>TRBJ2-3|TRBD2|many|TRBV6-4
CASRLTSGSADTQYF
TGTGCCAGCAGACTCACTAGCGGGAGCGCAGATACGCAGTATTTT
>TRBJ1-1|-|many|TRBV3-1
CASRSGQGRNTEAFF
TGTGCCAGCAGATCGGGGCAGGGGCGCAACACTGAAGCTTTCTTT
>TRBJ2-1|-|many|TRBV2
CASSVAGINGDEQFF
TGTGCCAGCAGTGTTGCGGGAATTAACGGGGATGAGCAGTTCTTC
>TRBJ2-2|TRBD2|many|TRBV7-9
CASSARLAKNTGELFF
TGTGCCAGCAGCGCCAGACTAGCGAAGAACACCGGGGAGCTGTTTTTT
>TRBJ1-3|-|few|TRBV12-3/TRBV12-4
CASSPWTPGSGNTIYF
TGTGCCAGCAGTCCCTGGACTCCCGGATCTGGAAACACCATATATTTT
>TRBJ2-1|-|-|TRBV5-1
CASSLVVSYNEQFF
TGCGCCAGCAGCTTGGTGGTTTCCTACAATGAGCAGTTCTTC
>TRBJ2-3|-|-|TRBV5-1
CASSLDWQYTQYF
TGCGCCAGCAGCTTGGACTGGCAGTATACGCAGTATTTT
>TRBJ2-7|-|-|TRBV7-2
CASSPGPTYEQYF
TGTGCCAGCAGCCCAGGGCCTACCTACGAGCAGTACTTC